The 15 T cell receptor beta chains in this list originate from one sample, sequenced in a study of shared clonotypes between healthy human individuals. Clones were sequenced by immunoSEQ multiplex PCR, and TCRdb holds only the in-frame ones, with some missing. This sample carries 2 million to 2.5 million clones, approximately 94% of them seen once, and the ten largest clones take more than 0.1%. Sequencing was performed on naive CD4+ T cells sorted from blood. Subset described: CD45RA+ positively selected. The receptors derive from a man in his late teens or twenties in good health.

This clone was seen a single time. V and J are TRBV6-1 and TRBJ1-1; D perhaps matches TRBD1 (5 bases). Germline V gene sequence: CDR1 MNHNS, CDR2 SASEGT. V shed 6 bases and J shed 4 bases, with 12 bases lying between them. The CDR3 is 13 amino acids. This CDR3 reads CASREGLSTEAFF. The CDR3 coding sequence is TGTGCCAGCAGAGAGGGGTTGAGCACTGAAGCTTTCTTT.

V and J are TRBV11-1 and TRBJ1-4, with TRBD1 identical over 7 bases. The V gene end was trimmed by 2 bases and the J gene end by 4 bases; junction bases not matched to a gene: 4. Germline loops: CDR1 SGHAT, CDR2 FQDESV (reference sequence). CDR3 length: 15 residues. CDR3 region: CASSLPGQINEKLFF. The DNA of the CDR3 is TGTGCCAGCAGCTTACCGGGACAGATTAATGAAAAACTGTTTTTT.

The rearrangement uses TRBV7-2 and TRBJ2-2; tentative D call: TRBD2 (5 bases). Germline values: CDR1 SGHTA, CDR2 FQGNSA. Trimming removed 2 bases at V and 5 bases at J, with 12 bases between. The CDR3 has 15 residues. The CDR3 DNA reads as TGTGCCAGCAGCTTACGGAGTGGAGGAACCGGGGAGCTGTTTTTT. Translation: CASSLRSGGTGELFF.

This chain uses TRBV6-5 with TRBJ2-3, with TRBD2 matching 9 bases. The CDR3 has 12 residues. CDR1 and CDR2 (germline): MNHEY, SVGAGI. With V trimmed by 8 bases and J by 12 bases, 9 bases remained unmatched. CDR3 residues: CASHVSGGPQYF. The CDR3 bases are TGTGCCAGCCACGTGAGCGGGGGGCCTCAGTATTTT.

About this clone: The same CDR3 arises from other DNA sequences in this sample as well. V gene TRBV18 combines with J gene TRBJ2-6; TRBD2 matches at 7 bases. The junction had 5 bases not matched to a gene; V was cut back by 2 bases and J by 4 bases. The germline gives CDR1 KGHSH, CDR2 LQKENI. This CDR3 region has 16 residues. The CDR3 DNA is TGTGCCAGCTCACCAAGGGGAGGGACCGGGGCCAACGTCCTGACTTTC. Protein sequence: CASSPRGGTGANVLTF.

The genes are TRBV7-9 and TRBJ2-7; D remains ambiguous. CDR1 and CDR2 from the germline V gene are SEHNR and FQNEAQ (reference sequence). Trimming took off 1 base at V and 0 bases at J, with 16 bases between the two ends. CDR3 length: 17 residues. The CDR3 sequence is CASSLVVLSPASYEQYF. In DNA form, the CDR3 reads TGTGCCAGCAGCTTAGTTGTCCTTTCTCCCGCCTCCTACGAGCAGTACTTC.

V and J are TRBV2 and TRBJ1-5; 8 bases map to TRBD1. Germline V gene lookup returns CDR1 SNHLY and CDR2 FYNNEI. The CDR3 has 14 amino acids. Trimming took 8 bases from V and 4 from J; bases not matched to a gene: 7. The CDR3 nucleotides are TGTGCCAGCGCTCGGCAGGGGGCTAATCAGCCCCAGCATTTT. This encodes CASARQGANQPQHF.

CDR3 sequence reads: CASTLQGAWGYTF. CDR3 nucleotide sequence: TGTGCCAGCACCCTACAGGGGGCTTGGGGCTACACCTTC. The V and J genes are TRBV5-4 and TRBJ1-2; 9 bases are a match to TRBD1. CDR1 is SGHNT, CDR2 YYREEE, per germline (reference sequence). Trimming took 6 bases from V and 8 from J; bases not matched to a gene: 8. The CDR3 is made up of 13 amino acids.

This clone was observed once. This chain connects TRBV14 to TRBJ2-7, with TRBD1 matching over 9 bases. The CDR3 runs to 16 residues. Trimming cost V 3 bases and J 3 bases; bases outside gene matches: 9. Per germline, CDR1 SGHDN and CDR2 FVKESK. The CDR3 reads CASSHPGQGMIYEQYF. The CDR3 DNA sequence: TGTGCCAGCAGCCACCCGGGACAGGGTATGATCTACGAGCAGTACTTC.

This clone was counted a few times. V and J are TRBV7-9 and TRBJ1-6, with TRBD1 matching 9 bases. CDR1 and CDR2 (germline): SEHNR, FQNEAQ (reference sequence). The CDR3 contains 15 residues. Trimming removed 4 bases from V and 7 bases from J; junction bases left unmatched: 5. The CDR3 DNA sequence: TGTGCCAGCAGCTCTTACAGGGGGCGAAATTCACCCCTCCACTTT. Its protein is CASSSYRGRNSPLHF.

A note on this clone: Other DNA sequences of this sample code for an identical CDR3. This chain uses TRBV19 with TRBJ1-5; tentative D call: TRBD1 (5 bases). Germline-derived CDR1 and CDR2 are LNHDA and SQIVND (reference sequence). The V gene lost 3 bases and the J gene lost 4 bases, with 10 bases spanning the gap. The CDR3 has 14 residues. The CDR3: CASSITAGNQPQHF. The CDR3 coding sequence is TGTGCCAGTAGTATTACGGCAGGGAATCAGCCCCAGCATTTT.

The chain links TRBV4-3 to TRBJ2-3; TRBD1 agrees at 9 bases. The ends lost 3 bases at V and 7 bases at J; junction bases unmatched: 11. Germline values: CDR1 LGHNA, CDR2 YSLEER. This CDR3 is 16 amino acids long. The CDR3 DNA reads as TGCGCCAGCAGCCAGGAGACAGGGGGAAGTCGAAATACGCAGTATTTT. As protein: CASSQETGGSRNTQYF.

The J gene is TRBJ2-5, the V gene TRBV7-9; 15 nucleotides line up with TRBD2. The V gene's germline CDR1 is SEHNR and CDR2 FQNEAQ (reference sequence). The CDR3 has 15 amino acids. With 6 bases clipped from V and 2 bases from J, the junction kept 1 base outside the gene matches. The CDR3 DNA is TGTGCCAGCAGTGGACTAGCGGGAGGGCAAGAGACCCAGTACTTC. Its protein product is CASSGLAGGQETQYF.

The chain employs TRBV9 and TRBJ1-1, with D unresolved. Trimming left V 0 bases short and J 8 bases short, with 8 bases between. Germline CDR1 is SGDLS and CDR2 is YYNGEE. There are 12 residues in the CDR3. The CDR3, as DNA: TGTGCCAGCAGCGTAGTAGACGGGGAAGCTTTCTTT. Amino acid sequence: CASSVVDGEAFF.

This rearrangement joins TRBV30 to TRBJ2-3; 8 nucleotides line up with TRBD2. In germline, CDR1 is GTSNPN, CDR2 SVGIG (reference sequence). CDR3 length: 15 amino acids. The V and J ends lost 5 bases and 4 bases, in that order; junction bases with no gene match: 11. The CDR3 loop reads CAWREQRGLADTQYF. The CDR3 DNA sequence: TGTGCCTGGCGGGAGCAGCGGGGGTTGGCAGATACGCAGTATTTT.